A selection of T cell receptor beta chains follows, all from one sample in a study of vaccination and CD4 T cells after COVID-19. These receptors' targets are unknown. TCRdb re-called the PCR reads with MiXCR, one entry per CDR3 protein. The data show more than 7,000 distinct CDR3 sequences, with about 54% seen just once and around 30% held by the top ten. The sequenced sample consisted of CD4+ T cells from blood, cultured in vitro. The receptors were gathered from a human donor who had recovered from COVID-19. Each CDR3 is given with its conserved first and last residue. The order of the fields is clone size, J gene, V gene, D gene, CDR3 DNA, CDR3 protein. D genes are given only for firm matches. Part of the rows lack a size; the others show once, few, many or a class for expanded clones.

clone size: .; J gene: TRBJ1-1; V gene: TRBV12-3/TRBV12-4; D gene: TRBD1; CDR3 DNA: TGTGCCAGCACTCCACAGGGGGTGGCTACCGAAGCTTTCTTT; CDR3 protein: CASTPQGVATEAFF
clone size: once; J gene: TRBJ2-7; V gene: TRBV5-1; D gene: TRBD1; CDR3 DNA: TGCGCCAGCAGCTGGGGGACAGACAGCTACGAGCAGTACTTC; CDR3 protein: CASSWGTDSYEQYF
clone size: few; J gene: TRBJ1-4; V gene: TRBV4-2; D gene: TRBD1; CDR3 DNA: TGTGCCAGCAGCCAAGCCTTCAGGGGGAAACTGTTTTTT; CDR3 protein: CASSQAFRGKLFF
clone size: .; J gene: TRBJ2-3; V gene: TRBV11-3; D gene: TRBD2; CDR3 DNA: TGTGCCAGCAGCTTGCGGGAGGGTAGCACAGATACGCAGTATTTT; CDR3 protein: CASSLREGSTDTQYF
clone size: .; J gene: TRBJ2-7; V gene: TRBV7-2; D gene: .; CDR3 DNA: TGTGCCAGCAGCTTTGATGCCGCGTCCTCCTACGAGCAGTACTTC; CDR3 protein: CASSFDAASSYEQYF
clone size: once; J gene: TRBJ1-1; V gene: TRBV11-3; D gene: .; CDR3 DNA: TGTGCCAGCAGCTACGGAGGGGGTGAAGCTTTCTTT; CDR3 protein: CASSYGGGEAFF
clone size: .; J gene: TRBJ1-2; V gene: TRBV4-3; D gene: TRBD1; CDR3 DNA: TGCGCCAGCAGCCAAGCCCGGGGACAGTTAGTCTATGGCTACACCTTC; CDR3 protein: CASSQARGQLVYGYTF
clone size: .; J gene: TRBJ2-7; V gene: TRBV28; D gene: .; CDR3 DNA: TGTGCCAGCAGTTTCTCAGGGGAGGGGATCTCCTACGAGCAGTACTTC; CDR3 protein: CASSFSGEGISYEQYF
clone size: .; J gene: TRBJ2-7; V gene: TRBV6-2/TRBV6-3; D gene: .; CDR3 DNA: TGTGCCAGCAGTACCCGGGGCAGGGACCTCTACGAGCAGTACTTC; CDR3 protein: CASSTRGRDLYEQYF
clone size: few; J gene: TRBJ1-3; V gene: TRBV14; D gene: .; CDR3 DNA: TGTGCCAGCAGCCAAGAACCTGGAAACACCATATATTTT; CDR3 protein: CASSQEPGNTIYF
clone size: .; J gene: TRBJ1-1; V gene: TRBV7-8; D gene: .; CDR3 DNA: TGTGCCAGCAGCTTAGTGGTGAACACTGAAGCTTTCTTT; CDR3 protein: CASSLVVNTEAFF
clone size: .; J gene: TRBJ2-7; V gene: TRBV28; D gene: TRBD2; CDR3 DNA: TGTGCCAGCAGTTTATCCCCCGGGACTAGCGGGGGTCGGCGGGAATTC; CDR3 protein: CASSLSPGTSGGRREF
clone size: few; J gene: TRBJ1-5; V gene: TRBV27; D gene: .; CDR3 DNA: TGTGCCAGCAGTTTGCGGGGGCAGGGTCATCAGCCCCAGCATTTT; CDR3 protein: CASSLRGQGHQPQHF
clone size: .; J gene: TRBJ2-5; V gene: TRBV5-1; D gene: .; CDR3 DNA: TGCGCCAGCAGCTTGGGACAGATTCAAGAGACCCAGTACTTC; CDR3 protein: CASSLGQIQETQYF
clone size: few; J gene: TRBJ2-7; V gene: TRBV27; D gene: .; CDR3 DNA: TGTGCCAGCAGCCGCGACCGGGGCTACGAGCAGTACTTC; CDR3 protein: CASSRDRGYEQYF
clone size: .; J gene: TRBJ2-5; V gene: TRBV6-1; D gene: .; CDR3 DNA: TGTGCCAGCAGAGACGGGGGTAAAGAGACCCAGTACTTC; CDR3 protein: CASRDGGKETQYF
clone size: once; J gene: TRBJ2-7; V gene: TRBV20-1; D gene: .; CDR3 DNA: TGCAGTGCTAGAGACAGCCCCTACGAGCAGTACTTC; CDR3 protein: CSARDSPYEQYF
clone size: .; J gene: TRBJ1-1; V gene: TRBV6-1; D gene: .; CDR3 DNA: TGTGCCAGCAGTGAGGGCAGGGACACTGAAGCTTTCTTT; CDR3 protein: CASSEGRDTEAFF
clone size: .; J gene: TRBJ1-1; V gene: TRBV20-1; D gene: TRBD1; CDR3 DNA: TGCAGTGCCCCGGACAGGGTGAACACTGAAGCTTTCTTT; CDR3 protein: CSAPDRVNTEAFF
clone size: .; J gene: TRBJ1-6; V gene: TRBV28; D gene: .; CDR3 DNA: TGTGCCAGCAGTATTACTGGGATGGCCCTCCACTTT; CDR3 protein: CASSITGMALHF
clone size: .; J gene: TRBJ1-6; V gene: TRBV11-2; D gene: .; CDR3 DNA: TGTGCCAGCAGCTCTGTTAAGGGTGGGGATTCACCCCTCCACTTT; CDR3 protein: CASSSVKGGDSPLHF
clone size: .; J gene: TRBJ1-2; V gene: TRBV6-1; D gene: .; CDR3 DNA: TGTGCCAGCAGTCTCCAACCGGACTATGGCTACACCTTC; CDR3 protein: CASSLQPDYGYTF
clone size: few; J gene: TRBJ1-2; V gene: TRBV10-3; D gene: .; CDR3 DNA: TGTGCCATCAGTGAGTCTGGGGGGGGTTTATACTCTCACTATGGCTACACCTTC; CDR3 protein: CAISESGGGLYSHYGYTF
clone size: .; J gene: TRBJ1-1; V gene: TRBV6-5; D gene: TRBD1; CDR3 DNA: TGTGCCAGCAGTTCTCCTCGGACAGGGGGCTCCACTGAAGCTTTCTTT; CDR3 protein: CASSSPRTGGSTEAFF
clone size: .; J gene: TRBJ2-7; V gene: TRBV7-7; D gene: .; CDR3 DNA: TGTGCCAGCAGCTACTCACTCAGAGGCGAGCAGTACTTC; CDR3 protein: CASSYSLRGEQYF
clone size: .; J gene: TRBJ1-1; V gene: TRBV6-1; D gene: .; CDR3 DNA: TGTGCCAGCCTGTCGGTGAACACTGAAGCTTTCTTT; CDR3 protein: CASLSVNTEAFF
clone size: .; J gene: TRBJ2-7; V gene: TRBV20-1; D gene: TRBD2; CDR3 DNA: TGCAGTGCTAGAGACCCAGGGACTAGCGGGAGTGGGGACGAGCAGTACTTC; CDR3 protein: CSARDPGTSGSGDEQYF
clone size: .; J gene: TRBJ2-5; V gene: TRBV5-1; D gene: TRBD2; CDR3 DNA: TGCGCCAGCAGACCACCGGGAGGGTCAGAGACCCAGTACTTC; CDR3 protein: CASRPPGGSETQYF
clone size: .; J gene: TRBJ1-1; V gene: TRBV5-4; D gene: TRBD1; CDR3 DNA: TGTGCCAGCAGCGCGGGACAGGGGCCCATGAACACTGAAGCTTTCTTT; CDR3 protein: CASSAGQGPMNTEAFF
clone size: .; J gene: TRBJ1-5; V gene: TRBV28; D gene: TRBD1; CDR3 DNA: TGTGCCAGCAGTGACAGGGGGAGCAATCAGCCCCAGCATTTT; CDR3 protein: CASSDRGSNQPQHF
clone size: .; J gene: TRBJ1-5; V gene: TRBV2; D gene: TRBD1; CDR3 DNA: TGTGCCAGCAGGGACAGGGGGCATAGCAATCAGCCCCAGCATTTT; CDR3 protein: CASRDRGHSNQPQHF